The clone carrying this T cell receptor beta chain was observed many times. Its antigen is undetermined. To make TCR beta libraries, researchers used iRepertoire HTBI primers and Arm-PCR of CDR3 regions. Each CDR3 protein is one row after TCRdb ran MiXCR on the multiplex PCR reads. The data contain 550,000 to 600,000 distinct CDR3 sequences, about 16% of them singletons. This sample is drawn from a study of regulatory T cells in long-lasting Graves disease. Study-wide points: Favored gene segments in persistent disease were TRBV28, TRBJ1-2 and TRBJ2-5.

This CDR3 spans 13 amino acids. From germline, CDR1 is DFQATT and CDR2 SNEGSKA (reference sequence). The ends lost 5 bases at V and 13 bases at J; junction bases unmatched: 7. Time point of the sample: newly diagnosed GD, antithyroid drugs for less than 3 months. Scientists built the TCR library using RNA that was extracted from PBMCs. Peripheral blood, around 10 milliliters of it, was drawn into EDTA tubes. This sample was shared with a second study, whose subject was T cells in Graves' hyperthyroidism and ophthalmopathy. That report adds: The TCR CDR3 was amplified in a first-round RT-PCR using the HTBI primer set. Using 13 V-J features, a model discriminated ophthalmopathy from stable hyperthyroidism.

The chain combines TRBV20-1 with TRBJ1-6, with 11 bases that match TRBD1. The receptor comes from a man aged 18 to 29 with Graves disease. The sequencing here drew on peripheral blood mononuclear cells (PBMCs), taken at new diagnosis, from a patient treated with antithyroid drugs. The CDR3 DNA sequence: TGCAGTGCTCTCGGACAGGGGGCGCAGCCCCTCCACTTT. This translates into CSALGQGAQPLHF.